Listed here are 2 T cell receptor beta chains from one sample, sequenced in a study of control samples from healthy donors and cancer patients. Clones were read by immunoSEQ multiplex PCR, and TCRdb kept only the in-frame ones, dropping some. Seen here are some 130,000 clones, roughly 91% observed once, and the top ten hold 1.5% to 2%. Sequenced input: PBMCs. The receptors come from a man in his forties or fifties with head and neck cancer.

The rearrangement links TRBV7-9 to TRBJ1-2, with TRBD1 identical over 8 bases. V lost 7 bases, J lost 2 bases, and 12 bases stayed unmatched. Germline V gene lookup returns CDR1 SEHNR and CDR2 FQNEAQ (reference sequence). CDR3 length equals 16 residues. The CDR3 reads CASNFRGQEPNYGYTF. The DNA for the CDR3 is TGTGCCAGCAATTTCAGGGGGCAGGAGCCGAACTATGGCTACACCTTC.

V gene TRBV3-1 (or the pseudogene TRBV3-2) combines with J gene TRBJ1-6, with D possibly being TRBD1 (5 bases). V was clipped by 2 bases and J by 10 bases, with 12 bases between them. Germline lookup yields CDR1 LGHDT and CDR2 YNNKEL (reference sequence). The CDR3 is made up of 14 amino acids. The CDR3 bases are TGTGCCAGCAGCCAAAACCAGGGCGGATCACCCCTCCACTTT. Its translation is CASSQNQGGSPLHF.